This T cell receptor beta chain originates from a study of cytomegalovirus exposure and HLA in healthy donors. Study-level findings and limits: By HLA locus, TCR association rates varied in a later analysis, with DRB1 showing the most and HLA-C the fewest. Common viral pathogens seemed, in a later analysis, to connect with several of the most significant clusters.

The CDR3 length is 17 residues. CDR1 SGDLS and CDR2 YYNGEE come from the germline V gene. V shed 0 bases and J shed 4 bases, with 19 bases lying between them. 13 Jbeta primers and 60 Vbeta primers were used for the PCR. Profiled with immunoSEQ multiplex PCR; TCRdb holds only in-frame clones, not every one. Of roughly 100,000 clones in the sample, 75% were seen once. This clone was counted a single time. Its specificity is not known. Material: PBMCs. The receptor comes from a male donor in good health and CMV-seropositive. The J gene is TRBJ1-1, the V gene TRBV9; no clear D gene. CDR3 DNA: TGTGCCAGCAGCGTAGGTGGTGAGGCCCGTAGAGGCACTGAAGCTTTCTTT. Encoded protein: CASSVGGEARRGTEAFF.